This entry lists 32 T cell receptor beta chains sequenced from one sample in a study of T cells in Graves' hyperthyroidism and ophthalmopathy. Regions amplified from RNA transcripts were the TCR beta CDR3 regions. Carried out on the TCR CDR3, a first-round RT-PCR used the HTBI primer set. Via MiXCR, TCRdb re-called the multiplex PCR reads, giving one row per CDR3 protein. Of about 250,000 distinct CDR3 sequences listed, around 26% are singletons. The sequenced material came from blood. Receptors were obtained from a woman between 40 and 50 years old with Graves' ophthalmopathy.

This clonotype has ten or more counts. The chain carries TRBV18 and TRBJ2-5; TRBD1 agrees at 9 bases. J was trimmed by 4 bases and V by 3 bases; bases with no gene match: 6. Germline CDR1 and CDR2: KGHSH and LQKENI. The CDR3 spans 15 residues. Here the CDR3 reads CASSPGQGGRETQYF. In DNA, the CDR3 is TGTGCCAGCTCACCGGGACAGGGAGGAAGAGAGACCCAGTACTTC. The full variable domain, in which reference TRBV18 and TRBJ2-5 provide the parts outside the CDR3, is NAGVMQNPRHLVRRRGQEARLRCSPMKGHSHVYWYRQLPEEGLKFMVYLQKENIIDESGMPKERFSAEFPKEGPSILRIQQVVRGDSAAYFCASSPGQGGRETQYFGPGTRLLVL.

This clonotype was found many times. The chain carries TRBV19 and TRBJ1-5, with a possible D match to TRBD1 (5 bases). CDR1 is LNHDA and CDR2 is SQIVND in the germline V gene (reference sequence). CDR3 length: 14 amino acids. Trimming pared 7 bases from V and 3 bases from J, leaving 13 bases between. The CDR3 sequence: CASTATAYNQPQHF. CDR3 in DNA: TGTGCCAGTACCGCGACAGCTTACAATCAGCCCCAGCATTTT.

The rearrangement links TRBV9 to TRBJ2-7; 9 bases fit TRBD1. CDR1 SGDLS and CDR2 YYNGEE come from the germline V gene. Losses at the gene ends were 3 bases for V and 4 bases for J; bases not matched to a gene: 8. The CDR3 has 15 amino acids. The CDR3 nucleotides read TGTGCCAGCAGCGCCGGACAGGGGTCATCGTACGAGCAGTACTTC. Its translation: CASSAGQGSSYEQYF.

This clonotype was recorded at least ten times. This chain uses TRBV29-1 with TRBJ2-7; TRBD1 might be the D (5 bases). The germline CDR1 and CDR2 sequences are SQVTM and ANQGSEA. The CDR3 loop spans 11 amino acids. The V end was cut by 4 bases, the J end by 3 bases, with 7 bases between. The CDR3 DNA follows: TGCAGCGTTGCAGGGAACTACGAGCAGTACTTC. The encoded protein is CSVAGNYEQYF.

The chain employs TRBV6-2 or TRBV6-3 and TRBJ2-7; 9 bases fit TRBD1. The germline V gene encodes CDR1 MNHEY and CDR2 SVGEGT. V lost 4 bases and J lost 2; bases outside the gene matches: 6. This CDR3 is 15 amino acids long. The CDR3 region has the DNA TGTGCCAGCAGTTGCTCGGGACAGGGCACCTACGAGCAGTACTTC. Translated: CASSCSGQGTYEQYF.

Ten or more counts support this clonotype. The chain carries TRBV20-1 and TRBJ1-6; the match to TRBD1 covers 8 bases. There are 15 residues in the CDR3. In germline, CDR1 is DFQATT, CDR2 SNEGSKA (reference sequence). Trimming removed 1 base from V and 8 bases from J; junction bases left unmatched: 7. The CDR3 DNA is TGCAGTGCTAGAGGGGCAGGGGGCTGGGATTCACCCCTCCACTTT. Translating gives CSARGAGGWDSPLHF.

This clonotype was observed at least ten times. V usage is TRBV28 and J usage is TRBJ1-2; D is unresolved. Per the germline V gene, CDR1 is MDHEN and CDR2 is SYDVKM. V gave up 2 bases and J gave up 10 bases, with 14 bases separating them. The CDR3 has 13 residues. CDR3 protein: CASSLDAMDVYTF. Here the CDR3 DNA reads TGTGCCAGCAGTTTAGATGCCATGGATGTCTACACCTTC.

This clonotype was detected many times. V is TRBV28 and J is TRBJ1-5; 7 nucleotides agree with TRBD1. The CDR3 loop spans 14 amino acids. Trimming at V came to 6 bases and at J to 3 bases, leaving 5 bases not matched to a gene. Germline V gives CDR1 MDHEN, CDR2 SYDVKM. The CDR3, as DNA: TGTGCCAGCAGCCCGGACAGGTTCAATCAGCCCCAGCATTTT. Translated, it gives CASSPDRFNQPQHF.

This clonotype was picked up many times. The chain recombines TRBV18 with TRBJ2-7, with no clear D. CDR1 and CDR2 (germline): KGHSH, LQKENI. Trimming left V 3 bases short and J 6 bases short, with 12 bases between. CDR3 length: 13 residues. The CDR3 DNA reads TGTGCCAGCTCACCTGGGTCCCTTAGCGAGCAGTACTTC. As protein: CASSPGSLSEQYF. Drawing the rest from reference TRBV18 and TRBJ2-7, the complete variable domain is NAGVMQNPRHLVRRRGQEARLRCSPMKGHSHVYWYRQLPEEGLKFMVYLQKENIIDESGMPKERFSAEFPKEGPSILRIQQVVRGDSAAYFCASSPGSLSEQYFGPGTRLTVT.

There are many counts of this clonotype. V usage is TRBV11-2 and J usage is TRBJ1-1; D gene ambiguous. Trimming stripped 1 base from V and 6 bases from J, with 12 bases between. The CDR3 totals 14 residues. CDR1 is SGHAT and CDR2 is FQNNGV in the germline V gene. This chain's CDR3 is CASSLGLGLAEAFF. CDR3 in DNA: TGTGCCAGCAGCTTAGGGCTGGGTCTTGCTGAAGCTTTCTTT.

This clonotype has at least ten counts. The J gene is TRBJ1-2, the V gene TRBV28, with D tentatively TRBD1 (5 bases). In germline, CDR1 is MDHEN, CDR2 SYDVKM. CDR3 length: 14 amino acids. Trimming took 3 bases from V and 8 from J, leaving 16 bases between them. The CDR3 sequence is CASSFRPPGTGYTF. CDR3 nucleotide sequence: TGTGCCAGCAGTTTCCGACCTCCAGGGACCGGCTACACCTTC.

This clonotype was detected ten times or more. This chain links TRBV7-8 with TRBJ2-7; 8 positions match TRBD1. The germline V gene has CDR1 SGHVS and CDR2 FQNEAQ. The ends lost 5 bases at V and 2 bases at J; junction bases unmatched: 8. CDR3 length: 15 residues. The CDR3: CASSREPGQAYEQYF. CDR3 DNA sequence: TGTGCCAGCAGCCGGGAACCGGGACAGGCCTACGAGCAGTACTTC.

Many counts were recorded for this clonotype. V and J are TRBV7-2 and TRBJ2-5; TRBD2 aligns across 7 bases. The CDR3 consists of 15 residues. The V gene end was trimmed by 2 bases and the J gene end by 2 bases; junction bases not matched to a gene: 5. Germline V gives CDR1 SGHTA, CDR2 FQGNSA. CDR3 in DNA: TGTGCCAGCAGCTTACAAGCGGGGAAACAAGAGACCCAGTACTTC. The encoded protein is CASSLQAGKQETQYF.

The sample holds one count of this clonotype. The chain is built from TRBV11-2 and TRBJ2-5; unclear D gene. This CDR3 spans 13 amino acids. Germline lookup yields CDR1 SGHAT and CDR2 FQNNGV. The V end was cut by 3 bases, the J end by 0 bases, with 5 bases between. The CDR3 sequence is CASSFGYQETQYF. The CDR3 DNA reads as TGTGCCAGCAGCTTTGGGTACCAAGAGACCCAGTACTTC.

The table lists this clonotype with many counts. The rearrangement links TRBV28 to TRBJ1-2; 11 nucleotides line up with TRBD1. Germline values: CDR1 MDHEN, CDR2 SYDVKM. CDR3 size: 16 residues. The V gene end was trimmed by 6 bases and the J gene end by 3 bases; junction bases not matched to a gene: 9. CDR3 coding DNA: TGTGCCAGCAGCGACCCGGGACAGGGGGAGTACTATGGCTACACCTTC. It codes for CASSDPGQGEYYGYTF.

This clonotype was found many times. CDR3 protein: CAISEPQGFIGYGYTF. The DNA for the CDR3 is TGTGCCATCAGTGAGCCTCAGGGGTTTATTGGCTATGGCTACACCTTC. V is TRBV10-3 and J is TRBJ1-2; TRBD1 might be the D (6 bases). This CDR3 comprises 16 residues. The V gene's germline CDR1 is ENHRY and CDR2 SYGVKD. The V gene lost 2 bases and the J gene lost 4 bases, with 17 bases spanning the gap.

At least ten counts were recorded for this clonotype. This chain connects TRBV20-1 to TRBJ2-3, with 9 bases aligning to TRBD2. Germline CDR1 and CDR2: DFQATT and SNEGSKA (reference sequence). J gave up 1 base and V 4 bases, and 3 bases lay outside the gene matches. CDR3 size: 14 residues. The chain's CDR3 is CSANRLAGTDTQYF. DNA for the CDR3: TGCAGTGCTAACCGACTAGCGGGCACAGATACGCAGTATTTT.

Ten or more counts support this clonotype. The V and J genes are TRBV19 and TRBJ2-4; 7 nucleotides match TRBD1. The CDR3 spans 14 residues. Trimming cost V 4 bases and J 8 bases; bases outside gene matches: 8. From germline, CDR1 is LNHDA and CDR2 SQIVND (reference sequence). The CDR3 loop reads CASSTGQTGHIQYF. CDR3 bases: TGTGCCAGTAGTACGGGACAGACAGGACACATTCAGTACTTC.

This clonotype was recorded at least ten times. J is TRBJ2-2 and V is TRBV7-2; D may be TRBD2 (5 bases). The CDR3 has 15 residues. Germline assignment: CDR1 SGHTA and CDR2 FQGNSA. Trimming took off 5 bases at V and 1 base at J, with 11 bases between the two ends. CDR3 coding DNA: TGTGCCAGCAGCCCTGGACTTATGAACACCGGGGAGCTGTTTTTT. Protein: CASSPGLMNTGELFF.

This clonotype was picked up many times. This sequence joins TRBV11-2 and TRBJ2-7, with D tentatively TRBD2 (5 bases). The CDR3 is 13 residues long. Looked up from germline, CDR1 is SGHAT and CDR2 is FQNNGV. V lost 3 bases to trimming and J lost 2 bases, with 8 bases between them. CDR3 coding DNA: TGTGCCAGCAGCTTGACTAAAACCTACGAGCAGTACTTC. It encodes CASSLTKTYEQYF.

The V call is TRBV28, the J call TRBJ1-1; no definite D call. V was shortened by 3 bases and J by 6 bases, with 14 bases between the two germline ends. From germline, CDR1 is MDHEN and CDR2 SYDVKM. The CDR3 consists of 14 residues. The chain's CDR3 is CASSLPIDGPEAFF. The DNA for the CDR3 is TGTGCCAGCAGTTTGCCCATAGACGGACCTGAAGCTTTCTTT.

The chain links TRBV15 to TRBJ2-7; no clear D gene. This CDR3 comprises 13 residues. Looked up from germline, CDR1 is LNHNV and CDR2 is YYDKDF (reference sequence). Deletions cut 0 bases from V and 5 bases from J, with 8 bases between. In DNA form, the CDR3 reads TGTGCCACCAGCAGAGATGGAAGGCACGAGCAGTACTTC. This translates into CATSRDGRHEQYF.

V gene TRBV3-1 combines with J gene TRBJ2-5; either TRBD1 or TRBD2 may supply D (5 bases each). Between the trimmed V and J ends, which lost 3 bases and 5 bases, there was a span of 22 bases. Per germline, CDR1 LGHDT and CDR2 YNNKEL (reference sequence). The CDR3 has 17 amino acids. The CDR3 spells CASSQETSGPWAETQYF. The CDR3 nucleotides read TGTGCCAGCAGCCAGGAAACCTCGGGACCCTGGGCGGAGACCCAGTACTTC.

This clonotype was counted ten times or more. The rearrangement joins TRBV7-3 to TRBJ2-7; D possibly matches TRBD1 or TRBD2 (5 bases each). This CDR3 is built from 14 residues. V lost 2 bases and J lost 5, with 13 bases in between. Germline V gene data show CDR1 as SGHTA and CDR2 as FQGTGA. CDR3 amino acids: CASSLGAGTHEQYF. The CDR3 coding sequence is TGTGCCAGCAGCTTAGGAGCAGGGACCCACGAGCAGTACTTC.

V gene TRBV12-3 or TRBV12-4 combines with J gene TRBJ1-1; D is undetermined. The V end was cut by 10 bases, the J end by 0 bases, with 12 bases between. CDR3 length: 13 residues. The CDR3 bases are TGTGCCACACAGACGGAAATGAACACTGAAGCTTTCTTT. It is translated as CATQTEMNTEAFF.

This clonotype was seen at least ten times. CDR3 protein: CASSPGLKGHQETQYF. The CDR3 DNA reads as TGCGCCAGCAGCCCGGGACTCAAGGGGCACCAAGAGACCCAGTACTTC. This chain uses TRBV5-1 with TRBJ2-5, with a weak D call TRBD2 (6 bases). The CDR3 has 16 residues. V lost 4 bases, J lost 0 bases, and 16 bases lay in between. Germline V gives CDR1 SGHRS, CDR2 YFSETQ.

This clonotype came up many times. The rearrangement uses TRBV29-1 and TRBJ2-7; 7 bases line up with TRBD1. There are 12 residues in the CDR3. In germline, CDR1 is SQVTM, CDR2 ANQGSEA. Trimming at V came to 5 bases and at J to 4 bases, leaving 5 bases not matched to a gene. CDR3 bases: TGCAGCGTTACAGGGGCGGATTACGAGCAGTACTTC. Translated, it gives CSVTGADYEQYF.

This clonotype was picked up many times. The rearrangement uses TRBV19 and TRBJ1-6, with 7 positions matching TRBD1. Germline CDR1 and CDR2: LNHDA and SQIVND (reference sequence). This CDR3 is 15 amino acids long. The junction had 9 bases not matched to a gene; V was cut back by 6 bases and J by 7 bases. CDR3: CASSMTGKGNSPLHF. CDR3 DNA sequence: TGTGCCAGTAGCATGACAGGGAAAGGGAATTCACCCCTCCACTTT.

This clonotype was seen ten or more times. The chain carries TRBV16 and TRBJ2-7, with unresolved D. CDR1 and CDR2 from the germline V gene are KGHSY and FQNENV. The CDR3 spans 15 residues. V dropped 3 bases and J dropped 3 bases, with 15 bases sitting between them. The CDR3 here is CASSQVTGINYEQYF. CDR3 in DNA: TGTGCCAGCAGCCAGGTGACCGGTATCAACTACGAGCAGTACTTC.

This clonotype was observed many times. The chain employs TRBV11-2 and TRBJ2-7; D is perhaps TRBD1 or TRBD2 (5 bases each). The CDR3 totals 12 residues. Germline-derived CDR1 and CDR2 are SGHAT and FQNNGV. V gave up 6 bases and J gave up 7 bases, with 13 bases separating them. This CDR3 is CASSSGTREQYF. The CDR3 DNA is TGTGCCAGCAGTTCCGGGACGCGGGAGCAGTACTTC.

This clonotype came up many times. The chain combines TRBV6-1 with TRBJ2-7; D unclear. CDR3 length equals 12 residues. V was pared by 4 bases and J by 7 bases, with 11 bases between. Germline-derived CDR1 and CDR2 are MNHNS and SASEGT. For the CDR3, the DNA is TGTGCCAGCAGTGGTATGACTTGGGAGCAGTACTTC. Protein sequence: CASSGMTWEQYF.

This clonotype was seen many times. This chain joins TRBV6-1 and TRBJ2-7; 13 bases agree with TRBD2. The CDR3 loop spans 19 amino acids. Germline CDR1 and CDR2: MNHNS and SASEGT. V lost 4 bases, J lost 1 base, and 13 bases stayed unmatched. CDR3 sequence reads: CASSVNRDRGLAGSYEQYF. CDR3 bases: TGTGCCAGCAGTGTAAACCGGGACAGGGGACTAGCGGGGTCCTACGAGCAGTACTTC.